This record covers a single T cell receptor (beta chain). Its antigen remains unidentified. The sample originates from a study of early T cells in non-severe SARS-CoV-2 infection. Background on the study: Sequenced bulk RNA came from whole blood that was unsorted, and chains were unpaired. Study-wide results and limits: Reliance on VDJdb matching favored anti-spike CD8 responses; private and CD4 specificities were missed.

The V gene lost 4 bases and the J gene lost 6 bases, with 13 bases spanning the gap. The V gene's germline CDR1 is SGHKS and CDR2 YYEKEE (reference sequence). This CDR3 comprises 13 residues. Researchers tagged individual cDNA molecules with unique molecular identifiers. TCRdb re-called the 5' RACE reads with MiXCR, one entry per CDR3 protein. This table has 35,000 to 45,000 distinct CDR3 sequences, approximately 6.1% appearing once. The origin of this receptor is an adult who was a healthcare worker with PCR-confirmed SARS-CoV-2 infection or an uninfected control (not recorded which). The chain recombines TRBV5-5 with TRBJ1-1; D is uncertain. Source material: whole blood. The DNA of the CDR3 is TGTGCCAGCAGCCCTGCCTTCCTAGCTGAAGCTTTCTTT. It yields the protein CASSPAFLAEAFF.